This TCR beta chain was documented in a study of beta chain features in type 1 diabetes. All of the isolated RNA was reverse transcribed, so expressed TCRB transcripts were sequenced. Produced via immunoSEQ multiplex PCR; TCRdb's table is partial and in-frame only. This table has 200,000 to 250,000 clones, 25% to 30% appearing once. Each of the CD4+ naive, central memory, regulatory and stem cell-like memory populations was sorted via CD45RO/CCR7/CD25/CD127/CD95/CD27. The germline V gene has CDR1 SGHAT and CDR2 FQNNGV. This CDR3 contains 14 residues. Trimming removed 5 bases from V and 3 bases from J; junction bases left unmatched: 5. In this sample, this clone turned up a few times.

The clonotype comes from a man aged 30 to 45 in good health. The chain carries TRBV11-2 and TRBJ2-7; 9 bases map to TRBD1. Sequenced material: central memory CD4+ T cells from blood. CDR3 in DNA: TGTGCCAGCAGCCCGTTGACAGGGGGCTACGAGCAGTACTTC. This codes for CASSPLTGGYEQYF.